This TCR beta chain derives from a study of blood T cell repertoires in COVID-19. Ages ranged from 18 to 89 years, with residence in fewer than 25 US areas. Assignment of participants to cohorts was predicated upon participant-reported clinical history. CDR1 is KGHSH and CDR2 is LQKENI in the germline V gene. This CDR3 region has 15 residues. Trimming at V came to 5 bases and at J to 2 bases, leaving 8 bases not matched to a gene. Profiling relied on immunoSEQ multiplex PCR, and the TCRdb table lists in-frame clones only, not all of them. The table shows a few hundred thousand clones, with roughly 90% occurring only once.

The receptor comes from a woman aged 25 to 39 who had recovered from COVID-19. The genes are TRBV18 and TRBJ2-7; 8 nucleotides agree with TRBD1. The material sequenced was PBMCs or T cells enriched from blood (not recorded which). In DNA form, the CDR3 reads TGTGCCAGCTCAGACAGCCTGACAGGGGCCTACGAGCAGTACTTC. Its protein is CASSDSLTGAYEQYF.